One sample yielded the 12 T cell receptor beta chains listed below, sequenced in a study of Ad26.COV2.S vaccination and SARS-CoV-2 variants. Treatment reported: roughly 18 received Ad26.COV2.S at low or high dose, single or two shots; 5 received placebo; per-sample allocation not given. Sampling occurred on day 63 after the first vaccine or placebo injection. Using immunoSEQ multiplex PCR, the repertoire was profiled, and TCRdb retains in-frame clones only, with some absent. This sample has some 640,000 clones, with 80% to 90% found just once. This specimen consisted of peripheral blood, obtained in a trial of Ad26.COV2.S vaccine versus placebo. The receptors derive from a person aged 18-60 years who received the Ad26.COV2.S COVID-19 vaccine or a placebo.

This chain links TRBV6-5 with TRBJ2-7; 7 bases fit TRBD2. CDR1 and CDR2 from the germline V gene are MNHEY and SVGAGI. V lost 6 bases to trimming and J lost 0 bases; unmatched junction nucleotides: 8. The CDR3 spans 15 residues. The CDR3 DNA is TGTGCCAGCAGCCGGGGACTAACGAGCTCCTACGAGCAGTACTTC. Its translation is CASSRGLTSSYEQYF.

The rearrangement joins TRBV6-2 or TRBV6-3 to TRBJ1-1; no firm D call. V dropped 2 bases and J dropped 3 bases, with 7 bases sitting between them. CDR1 is MNHEY, CDR2 SVGEGT, per germline. This CDR3 has 13 amino acids. The CDR3 coding sequence is TGTGCCAGCAGTTACGCCTCTCACACTGAAGCTTTCTTT. The encoded protein is CASSYASHTEAFF.

The genes are TRBV4-3 and TRBJ2-7; perhaps TRBD2 as D (7 bases). Germline V lookup: CDR1 LGHNA, CDR2 YSLEER. There are 14 residues in the CDR3. V lost 4 bases and J lost 4, with 14 bases in between. CDR3 region: CASSPRGGQYEQYF. The CDR3 bases are TGCGCCAGCAGCCCGAGGGGGGGGCAATACGAGCAGTACTTC.

The V gene is TRBV6-5, the J gene TRBJ1-6; 10 nucleotides match TRBD1. The CDR3 has 16 amino acids. The germline gives CDR1 MNHEY, CDR2 SVGAGI. The J segment lost 7 bases and the V segment lost 0 bases, leaving 3 bases of the junction unmatched. CDR3 protein: CASSYSRTGGNSPLHF. In nucleotides, the CDR3 is TGTGCCAGCAGTTACTCAAGGACAGGGGGAAATTCACCCCTCCACTTT.

This clone was observed a few times. The chain employs TRBV12-3 or TRBV12-4 and TRBJ2-7; the D is unclear. This CDR3 is built from 11 residues. Trimming removed 5 bases from V and 6 bases from J, with 8 bases in between. The CDR3 here is CASSTQIEQYF. DNA for the CDR3: TGTGCCAGCAGTACTCAGATCGAGCAGTACTTC.

The rearrangement joins TRBV29-1 to TRBJ1-2; the D is unclear. There are 11 residues in the CDR3. Germline V gene sequence: CDR1 SQVTM, CDR2 ANQGSEA. Trimming took off 0 bases at V and 4 bases at J, with 3 bases between the two ends. The CDR3: CSVEEAYGYTF. The CDR3 DNA reads as TGCAGCGTTGAAGAGGCCTATGGCTACACCTTC.

The chain is built from TRBV25-1 and TRBJ1-2; D is unresolved. The CDR3 totals 12 residues. Germline loops: CDR1 MGHDK, CDR2 SYGVNS. The V and J ends lost 1 base and 5 bases respectively, with 5 bases between them. The CDR3 bases are TGTGCCAGCAGTGAATTGGATTATGGCTACACCTTC. Translated: CASSELDYGYTF.

This clone occurred once. The chain combines TRBV15 with TRBJ2-7; no definite D call. The V gene lost 6 bases and the J gene lost 5 bases, with 11 bases spanning the gap. The CDR3 has 12 residues. Per the germline V gene, CDR1 is LNHNV and CDR2 is YYDKDF (reference sequence). The CDR3: CATRSPENEQYF. The CDR3 region has the DNA TGTGCCACCAGAAGCCCGGAGAACGAGCAGTACTTC.

The CDR3 DNA reads TGTGCCACCAGCAGACCAGGGAATCAGCCCCAGCATTTT. It encodes CATSRPGNQPQHF. The chain links TRBV15 to TRBJ1-5; a possible D gene is TRBD1 (5 bases). Germline V lookup: CDR1 LNHNV, CDR2 YYDKDF (reference sequence). The V gene lost 2 bases and the J gene lost 4 bases, with 6 bases spanning the gap. CDR3 length: 13 residues.

Comment on this clone: This same CDR3 is encoded by further DNA sequences in the sample. The chain couples TRBV5-8 to TRBJ1-5; D possibly corresponds to TRBD1 (5 bases). Germline V CDR1 and CDR2: SGHTS, YDEGEE. Trimming cost V 0 bases and J 6 bases, with 10 bases left between them. This CDR3 has 14 amino acids. The CDR3 sequence: CASSLGGGGQPQHF. The DNA for the CDR3 is TGTGCCAGCAGCTTGGGGGGCGGGGGTCAGCCCCAGCATTTT.

The V call is TRBV7-3, the J call TRBJ2-3; D is ambiguous. The CDR3 totals 14 residues. Germline CDR1 SGHTA, CDR2 FQGTGA. The V gene lost 1 base and the J gene lost 1 base, with 6 bases spanning the gap. In DNA form, the CDR3 reads TGTGCCAGCAGCTTAATAGGCGGCACAGATACGCAGTATTTT. Encoded protein: CASSLIGGTDTQYF.

The chain couples TRBV2 to TRBJ1-2; 7 positions match TRBD1. With V trimmed by 2 bases and J by 7 bases, 7 bases remained unmatched. The CDR3 length is 14 residues. Germline V gene data show CDR1 as SNHLY and CDR2 as FYNNEI. The CDR3 reads CASSELRGQGGYTF. As DNA, the CDR3 is TGTGCCAGCAGTGAACTGAGGGGGCAGGGTGGCTACACCTTC.